The clone carrying this TCR beta chain occurred once. Antigen specificity is unknown. The sample is drawn from a study of T cell responses to AZD1222 COVID-19 vaccine. Regarding the study as a whole: There were vaccine-associated CD4 TCRs across spike, dominant at 160-218 and 743-854. Repertoires were obtained solely post-peak T cell response. Of the AZD1222 recipients, only five to seven were seropositive at baseline.

Libraries were prepared by immunoSEQ multiplex PCR; TCRdb keeps only in-frame clonotypes and omits some of them. The sample shows about 28,000 clones, over 75% of them seen only once. The clonotype was recovered from an adult in good health. The sample was peripheral blood, taken on day 0 of AZD1222 vaccination.

The chain's CDR3 is CASRRGGSNTGELFF. CDR3 bases: TGTGCCAGCAGGCGGGGGGGATCGAACACCGGGGAGCTGTTTTTT. The chain couples TRBV11-3 to TRBJ2-2, with 9 bases aligning to TRBD2. The CDR3 extends over 15 amino acids. Germline-derived CDR1 and CDR2 are SGHNT and YENEEA. With V trimmed by 6 bases and J by 0 bases, 2 bases remained unmatched. The entire variable domain, with the rest obtained from reference TRBV11-3 and TRBJ2-2, is as follows: EAGVVQSPRYKIIEKKQPVAFWCNPISGHNTLYWYLQNLGQGPELLIRYENEEAVDDSQLPKDRFSAERLKGVDSTLKIQPAELGDSAVYLCASRRGGSNTGELFFGEGSRLTVL.